The 25 T cell receptor beta chains below come from one sample, sequenced in a study of blood T cells in healthy people across ages. Together with a sample-barcoded 5' primer, a J-beta primer mix was included in a second PCR lasting about 6 to 11 cycles. TCRdb independently ran MiXCR on the 5' RACE reads; one entry per CDR3 protein. The sample contains approximately 1.5 million distinct CDR3 sequences, 34% of which appear only once. Sequenced material: blood. These TCRs come from a woman in her thirties in good health.

The CDR3 spells CSVEHESGSRWGSYNEQFF. CDR3 sequence (DNA): TGCAGCGTTGAACACGAAAGCGGGAGTAGATGGGGCTCCTACAATGAGCAGTTCTTC. V gene TRBV29-1 combines with J gene TRBJ2-1, with TRBD2 matching 8 bases. The V and J ends lost 2 bases and 0 bases, in that order; junction bases with no gene match: 15. This CDR3 region has 19 residues. Germline assignment: CDR1 SQVTM and CDR2 ANQGSEA.

There are many counts of this clonotype. The rearrangement joins TRBV4-1 to TRBJ2-7, with 7 bases aligning to TRBD2. This CDR3 comprises 15 residues. The ends lost 1 base at V and 3 bases at J; junction bases unmatched: 6. Looked up from germline, CDR1 is MGHRA and CDR2 is YSYEKL. The CDR3: CASSQVAGRIYEQYF. CDR3 DNA sequence: TGCGCCAGCAGCCAAGTAGCGGGTAGGATCTACGAGCAGTACTTC.

There are a few counts of this clonotype. This sequence joins TRBV30 and TRBJ1-1, with D perhaps TRBD1 (5 bases). Germline lookup yields CDR1 GTSNPN and CDR2 SVGIG (reference sequence). V was clipped by 3 bases and J by 2 bases, with 10 bases between them. The CDR3 spans 13 residues. The DNA for the CDR3 is TGTGCCTGGAGCAGAGACAGTAACACTGAAGCTTTCTTT. Its translation: CAWSRDSNTEAFF.

This clonotype was seen a few times. V usage is TRBV5-6 and J usage is TRBJ2-1; D possibly corresponds to TRBD2 (5 bases). This CDR3 contains 15 residues. From germline, CDR1 is SGHDT and CDR2 YYEEEE. Deletions cut 4 bases from V and 8 bases from J, with 19 bases between. CDR3 in DNA: TGTGCCAGCAGCCCTGGAATAATGGACGGGGATGAGCAGTTCTTC. It codes for CASSPGIMDGDEQFF.

The chain links TRBV18 to TRBJ2-2, with D perhaps matching TRBD2 (5 bases). From germline, CDR1 is KGHSH and CDR2 LQKENI. Deletions cut 0 bases from V and 1 base from J, with 9 bases between. The CDR3 is 16 residues long. CDR3 residues: CASSPPNGMNTGELFF. CDR3 DNA sequence: TGTGCCAGCTCACCACCGAACGGGATGAACACCGGGGAGCTGTTTTTT.

In the case of this clonotype: The junction departs from germline at one end; a sequencing error may be responsible. The V gene is TRBV24-1, the J gene TRBJ2-7; either TRBD1 or TRBD2 may fit D (5 bases each). The CDR3 runs 17 residues. Germline CDR1 and CDR2: KGHDR and SFDVKD. CDR3 amino acids: CATSVSPRQGPSYEQNF. The CDR3 region has the DNA TGTGCCACCAGTGTCAGCCCCCGGCAGGGACCATCCTACGAGCAGAACTTC.

The chain couples TRBV20-1 to TRBJ1-2; 7 bases align to TRBD1. The V gene's germline CDR1 is DFQATT and CDR2 SNEGSKA (reference sequence). J gave up 7 bases and V 6 bases, and 17 bases lay outside the gene matches. The CDR3 covers 15 residues. CDR3: CSASTTRQGGCGYTF. The DNA of the CDR3 is TGCAGTGCGAGCACAACCCGACAGGGAGGCTGTGGCTACACCTTC.

This clonotype was recorded a few times. The chain has TRBV5-1 and TRBJ2-3; possibly TRBD2 for D (5 bases). This CDR3 spans 14 amino acids. Germline V gene sequence: CDR1 SGHRS, CDR2 YFSETQ. Trimming cost V 3 bases and J 4 bases, with 12 bases left between them. The CDR3 loop reads CASSSLALADTQYF. For the CDR3, the DNA is TGCGCCAGCAGCTCCCTAGCTTTGGCAGATACGCAGTATTTT. The whole variable domain, remainder taken from reference TRBV5-1 and TRBJ2-3, is KAGVTQTPRYLIKTRGQQVTLSCSPISGHRSVSWYQQTPGQGLQFLFEYFSETQRNKGNFPGRFSGRQFSNSRSEMNVSTLELGDSALYLCASSSLALADTQYFGPGTRLTVL.

This clonotype was detected ten times or more. The rearrangement joins TRBV20-1 to TRBJ2-7; tentative D call: TRBD1 (6 bases). Germline lookup yields CDR1 DFQATT and CDR2 SNEGSKA (reference sequence). V lost 5 bases, J lost 1 base, and 15 bases lay in between. This CDR3 comprises 14 residues. This CDR3 reads CSARGNRVSYEQYF. The CDR3 DNA follows: TGCAGTGCTCGGGGTAACAGGGTTTCCTACGAGCAGTACTTC.

This sequence joins TRBV5-4 and TRBJ2-3, with 10 bases identical to TRBD1. This CDR3 has 22 residues. Trimming removed 3 bases from V and 0 bases from J; junction bases left unmatched: 22. Germline CDR1 reads SGHNT; CDR2 reads YYREEE (reference sequence). CDR3 in DNA: TGTGCCAGCAGCTCAATAGCAGGGACAGGGGTTCGCCGGGACTGGAGCACAGATACGCAGTATTTT. Residues: CASSSIAGTGVRRDWSTDTQYF.

This chain links TRBV20-1 with TRBJ2-5; the D gene is possibly TRBD2 (6 bases). V lost 5 bases and J lost 2, with 15 bases in between. The CDR3 contains 14 residues. From germline, CDR1 is DFQATT and CDR2 SNEGSKA (reference sequence). This CDR3 reads CSAGLGGTQETQYF. CDR3 nucleotide sequence: TGCAGTGCTGGTCTCGGGGGAACTCAAGAGACCCAGTACTTC.

A note on this clonotype: Compared with germline, one end of the junction differs, possibly owing to a read error. The DNA for the CDR3 is TGTACCAGCAGCGTAGAGGTTCAAGAGACCCAGTACTTC. It translates to CTSSVEVQETQYF. The genes are TRBV9 and TRBJ2-5; unclear D gene. The CDR3 spans 13 residues. Per the germline V gene, CDR1 is SGDLS and CDR2 is YYNGEE.

This clonotype was detected only a few times. The DNA for the CDR3 is TGTGCCAGCAGCCAAGCGGGAGCCGAGACCCAGTACTTC. Its translation: CASSQAGAETQYF. V is TRBV4-2 and J is TRBJ2-5; D is possibly TRBD2 (6 bases). Between the trimmed V and J ends, which lost 1 base and 5 bases, there was a span of 8 bases. Germline V lookup: CDR1 LGHNA, CDR2 YNFKEQ. This CDR3 contains 13 residues.

J is TRBJ2-1 and V is TRBV15; TRBD1 matches 7 bases. Trimming took 3 bases from V and 14 from J; bases not matched to a gene: 13. The CDR3 sequence is 14 residues long. Germline V gene lookup returns CDR1 LNHNV and CDR2 YYDKDF (reference sequence). CDR3 bases: TGTGCCACCAGCAGTCCTTCACAGGGGATCGGGGAGTTCTTC. Protein sequence: CATSSPSQGIGEFF.

V is TRBV6-5 and J is TRBJ1-2; possible D gene TRBD1, 6 bases. CDR1 is MNHEY and CDR2 is SVGAGI in the germline V gene. The length of the CDR3 is 15 residues. Between the trimmed V and J ends, which lost 6 bases and 6 bases, there was a span of 20 bases. CDR3 coding DNA: TGTGCCAGCAGGCTAGTGATGGGGGGCAAGGATGGCTACACCTTC. This codes for CASRLVMGGKDGYTF.

In its sample, this clonotype was seen many times. The chain has TRBV4-1 and TRBJ2-5, with TRBD1 identical over 7 bases. V dropped 2 bases and J dropped 2; count of bases not matched to a gene: 5. The CDR3 totals 15 residues. Germline CDR1 is MGHRA and CDR2 is YSYEKL. CDR3 DNA: TGCGCCAGCAGCCAACGAGGACAGGTACAAGAGACCCAGTACTTC. Translating it yields CASSQRGQVQETQYF.

The rearrangement links TRBV9 to TRBJ2-3, with D unclear. CDR3 size: 14 residues. Trimming left V 0 bases short and J 3 bases short, with 8 bases between. Germline CDR1 is SGDLS and CDR2 is YYNGEE. CDR3: CASSVAKGTDTQYF. In DNA, the CDR3 is TGTGCCAGCAGCGTAGCTAAGGGAACAGATACGCAGTATTTT.

This clonotype was seen ten or more times. V usage is TRBV5-5 and J usage is TRBJ2-7; TRBD2 is a possible D gene (7 bases). The CDR3 runs 15 residues. The germline V and J ends were trimmed by 5 bases and 4 bases, with 19 bases remaining between them. In germline, CDR1 is SGHKS, CDR2 YYEKEE (reference sequence). The CDR3 reads CASSRGAEALYEQYF. Written as DNA, the CDR3 is TGTGCCAGCAGTCGGGGGGCGGAGGCCTTATACGAGCAGTACTTC.

This chain connects TRBV12-3 or TRBV12-4 to TRBJ2-3; D ambiguous. V was clipped by 7 bases and J by 4 bases, with 12 bases between them. CDR3 length: 13 residues. The chain's CDR3 is CASTIVSADTQYF. CDR3 DNA: TGTGCCAGCACCATAGTGAGCGCAGATACGCAGTATTTT.

This clonotype has just a few counts. The chain links TRBV27 to TRBJ2-7; maybe TRBD1 (6 bases). In germline, CDR1 is MNHEY, CDR2 SMNVEV (reference sequence). This CDR3 spans 15 amino acids. Trimming left V 5 bases short and J 2 bases short, with 16 bases between. CDR3 residues: CASSPSWTETYEQYF. The CDR3 nucleotides read TGTGCCAGCAGTCCCAGTTGGACAGAGACCTACGAGCAGTACTTC.

This clonotype was counted many times. The V gene is TRBV4-2, the J gene TRBJ2-1; tentative D call: TRBD1 (5 bases). Germline loops: CDR1 LGHNA, CDR2 YNFKEQ. The CDR3 runs 13 residues. The V end lost 0 bases, the J end lost 9 bases, and 9 bases lay between the germline ends. CDR3 sequence reads: CASSQDQQGEQFF. The DNA of the CDR3 is TGTGCCAGCAGCCAAGATCAGCAGGGTGAGCAGTTCTTC.

This chain joins TRBV6-5 and TRBJ2-2, with a weak D call TRBD2 (6 bases). Germline assignment: CDR1 MNHEY and CDR2 SVGAGI. Trimming took off 0 bases at V and 1 base at J, with 6 bases between the two ends. This CDR3 contains 15 residues. The CDR3 reads CASSYSGLNTGELFF. In nucleotides, the CDR3 is TGTGCCAGCAGTTACTCGGGACTGAACACCGGGGAGCTGTTTTTT.

This chain connects TRBV27 to TRBJ2-5, with 8 bases aligning to TRBD2. The J call may be in error: the DNA end matches TRBJ2-7 better. The germline V gene has CDR1 MNHEY and CDR2 SMNVEV (reference sequence). The CDR3 loop spans 15 amino acids. CDR3 DNA sequence: TGTGCCAGCAGACCCAGACTAGCGTCGACCTACGAGCAGTACTTC. This sequence encodes CASRPRLASTYEQYF.

This clonotype has only a few counts. The chain has TRBV3-1 and TRBJ2-7; possible D gene TRBD1, 6 bases. Trimming took 3 bases from V and 4 from J, leaving 19 bases between them. Germline V gene lookup returns CDR1 LGHDT and CDR2 YNNKEL (reference sequence). The CDR3 covers 16 residues. This CDR3 is CASSQLQGRTRYEQYF. The CDR3 DNA sequence: TGTGCCAGCAGCCAGCTACAGGGACGGACGCGGTACGAGCAGTACTTC.

This clonotype came up a few times. The chain recombines TRBV5-1 with TRBJ2-1; TRBD1 matches at 11 bases. This CDR3 contains 15 residues. Trimming removed 4 bases from V and 6 bases from J; junction bases left unmatched: 6. Germline lookup yields CDR1 SGHRS and CDR2 YFSETQ. The CDR3, as DNA: TGCGCCAGCAGCCCGGGACAGGGGGTGTGCAATGAGCAGTTCTTC. As protein: CASSPGQGVCNEQFF.